The following is a T cell receptor (beta chain) sequence with its context. Antigen unknown. The sample is drawn from a study of T-cell memory formation after mild COVID-19. Study results and caveats: Some SARS-CoV-2-responding clones were already detected in memory before infection. The main location of contracting CD4+ clones was CM and EM, and that of contracting CD8+ clones was EMRA.

Germline V lookup: CDR1 SNHLY, CDR2 FYNNEI. The V gene lost 6 bases and the J gene lost 4 bases, with 15 bases spanning the gap. This CDR3 has 14 residues. From the 5' RACE reads, TCRdb called clonotypes with MiXCR, one entry per CDR3 protein. The table has roughly 130,000 distinct CDR3 sequences, over 15% seen once; the top ten hold 4.5% to 5.5%. V usage is TRBV2 and J usage is TRBJ1-2, with a possible D match to TRBD1 (6 bases). The sample was PBMCs or a T cell subset sorted from them (not recorded which). The TCR originated in a man between 18 and 29 years old who had mild COVID-19 (a few samples of this study predate the infection). Cell type and time point are not known. CDR3 DNA: TGTGCCAGCAGCTGGACAGTAAAGAGCTATGGCTACACCTTC. It codes for CASSWTVKSYGYTF.